A selection of T cell receptor beta chains follows, all from one sample in a study of spatial heterogeneity in lung cancer. MiXCR, applied by TCRdb to the 5' RACE reads, yields one record per CDR3 protein. The sample holds tens of thousands of distinct CDR3 sequences, less than 15% seen once. The sample was PBMCs, taken at surgery. These receptors all come from a male donor with early-stage non-small cell lung cancer. CDR3s include the opening cysteine and the closing phenylalanine or tryptophan. D genes are given only for firm matches. Clone size is given for some rows only: seen once, a few or many times, or a class if the clone is expanded.

>few|TRBD1|TRBJ1-5|TRBV7-2
TGTGCCAGCACCCAGGCAGGGGGAAATCAGCCCCAGCATTTT
CASTQAGGNQPQHF
>many|TRBD1|TRBJ2-1|TRBV6-2/TRBV6-3
TGTGCCAGCAAGACCGGGACAGGCTCCTACAATGAGCAGTTCTTC
CASKTGTGSYNEQFF
>NA|NA|TRBJ1-1|TRBV11-1
TGTGCCAGCAGCTTACGCCGGACGCTCACTGAAGCTTTCTTT
CASSLRRTLTEAFF
>NA|TRBD2|TRBJ2-3|TRBV5-1
TGCGCCAGCAGCACTAGCGGAGGCACAGATACGCAGTATTTT
CASSTSGGTDTQYF
>NA|TRBD2|TRBJ2-3|TRBV6-4
TGTGCCAGCAGTGCCCTAGCGGGAGCCGATACGCAGTATTTT
CASSALAGADTQYF
>NA|TRBD1|TRBJ2-7|TRBV3-1
TGTGCCAGCAGCCGGGACAGGGGTGCCTACGAGCAGTACTTC
CASSRDRGAYEQYF
>NA|NA|TRBJ2-1|TRBV6-6
TGTGCCAGCAGTTACGCTCAAGGGACGTTAAGCTCCTACAATGAGCAGTTCTTC
CASSYAQGTLSSYNEQFF
>few|NA|TRBJ2-3|TRBV20-1
TGCAGTGCCGCGGTGGTGGGCCGAGATACGCAGTATTTT
CSAAVVGRDTQYF
>NA|NA|TRBJ2-3|TRBV6-6
TGTGCCAGCAGTTGGGGGCGGGGTGGCACAGATACGCAGTATTTT
CASSWGRGGTDTQYF
>NA|NA|TRBJ2-3|TRBV5-1
TGCGCCAGCACCATGGCGCTGGGGGCAAGAGATACGCAGTATTTT
CASTMALGARDTQYF
>NA|NA|TRBJ2-7|TRBV27
TGTGCCAGCAGTTTATCAGGCAGGGTGAACGAGCAGTACTTC
CASSLSGRVNEQYF
>many|TRBD1|TRBJ2-6|TRBV5-6
TGTGCCAGCTTAGGACAGGGCGGAGGGGCCAACGTCCTGACTTTC
CASLGQGGGANVLTF
>NA|NA|TRBJ1-5|TRBV12-3/TRBV12-4
TGTGCCAGCAGTTTAGCTTCCGGACGGACGAATCCCCAGCATTTT
CASSLASGRTNPQHF
>few|NA|TRBJ2-2|TRBV11-2
TGTGCCAGCAGCATACTGGTGAACACCGGGGAGCTGTTTTTT
CASSILVNTGELFF
>NA|TRBD2|TRBJ2-7|TRBV6-2/TRBV6-3
TGTGCCAGCAGTATCCGACTAGCGGCGACCGAGCAGTACTTC
CASSIRLAATEQYF
>NA|NA|TRBJ2-7|TRBV5-5
TGTGCCAGCAGCTCCCCCCCGTTCGAGCAGTACTTC
CASSSPPFEQYF
>few|NA|TRBJ2-5|TRBV7-3
TGTGCCAGCAGCCGGGGGACACTACCCCAAGAGACCCAGTACTTC
CASSRGTLPQETQYF
>NA|NA|TRBJ1-5|TRBV12-3/TRBV12-4
TGTGCCAGCAGCCAGACAGACCAACGACCCAGCAATCAGCCCCAGCATTTT
CASSQTDQRPSNQPQHF
>NA|NA|TRBJ2-7|TRBV7-2
TGTGCCAGCAGCTTAGGAAGGACAGCCTCCTACGAGCAGTACTTC
CASSLGRTASYEQYF
>few|NA|TRBJ2-1|TRBV24-1
TGTGCCACCAGTGAGCCCAAGGGCCGAGCAGGGCCCACCTACAATGAGCAGTTCTTC
CATSEPKGRAGPTYNEQFF
>many|NA|TRBJ2-5|TRBV4-2
TGTGCCCCAGAGACCCAGTACTTC
CAPETQYF
>few|TRBD1|TRBJ1-1|TRBV6-2/TRBV6-3
TGTGCCAGCGGGCGGGACAGGGGTCTGGGCACTGAAGCTTTCTTT
CASGRDRGLGTEAFF
>few|NA|TRBJ1-6|TRBV27
TGTGCCAGCGGCCTTGGGTTTGGCTATAATTCACCCCTCCACTTT
CASGLGFGYNSPLHF
>NA|TRBD2|TRBJ2-1|TRBV5-1
TGCGCCAGCAGCCCCGGACTAGCGTATGAGCAGTTCTTC
CASSPGLAYEQFF
>many|TRBD2|TRBJ2-1|TRBV5-1
TGCGCCAGCAGCACGACTAGCGGGAGGGGGCATGAGCAGTTCTTC
CASSTTSGRGHEQFF
>NA|TRBD1|TRBJ1-1|TRBV15
TGTGCCACCAGCCCACAGGGGGGGACTGAAGCTTTCTTT
CATSPQGGTEAFF
>few|NA|TRBJ2-2|TRBV3-1
TGTGCCAGCAGCCAATTTGCCGTCGTTGGCGGGGAGCTGTTTTTT
CASSQFAVVGGELFF
>few|NA|TRBJ2-7|TRBV3-1
TGTGCCAGCAGCCTTAACGCCTACGAGCAGTACTTC
CASSLNAYEQYF
>once|NA|TRBJ2-3|TRBV6-5
TGTGCCAGCAGCCCCGGACTGGTTCGCACAGATACGCAGTATTTT
CASSPGLVRTDTQYF
>NA|NA|TRBJ1-1|TRBV4-1
TGCGCCAGCAGCCAAGATCACGGGGTAGGGACTGAAGCTTTCTTT
CASSQDHGVGTEAFF
>NA|NA|TRBJ2-3|TRBV7-2
TGTGCCAGCAGCTTAGAAGTCAGGACAGATACGCAGTATTTT
CASSLEVRTDTQYF
>NA|TRBD2|TRBJ2-2|TRBV2
TGTGCCAGCATAAGCGGGAGGGTGGCCGGGGAGCTGTTTTTT
CASISGRVAGELFF
>few|TRBD1|TRBJ1-4|TRBV29-1
TGCAGCGTTGAAGAAGGACAGGCTAATGAAAAACTGTTTTTT
CSVEEGQANEKLFF
>few|NA|TRBJ1-1|TRBV6-4
TGTGCCAGCCCCAGGGCTCTAGTTGAAGCTTTCTTT
CASPRALVEAFF
>many|TRBD1|TRBJ2-3|TRBV6-6
TGTGCCAGCTCCGGACAGGCCAGAGATACGCAGTATTTT
CASSGQARDTQYF
>NA|NA|TRBJ1-6|TRBV20-1
TGCAGTGCTAGAGCTTCTAGGACGGTTCAGAATTCACCCCTCCACTTT
CSARASRTVQNSPLHF
>many|NA|TRBJ2-4|TRBV29-1
TGCAGCGTTGAAGATTTTGGGACCAAAAACATTCAGTACTTC
CSVEDFGTKNIQYF
>few|NA|TRBJ2-7|TRBV6-5
TGTGCCAGCAGTTTCTCCGACGGACCTTACGAGCAGTACTTC
CASSFSDGPYEQYF
>few|NA|TRBJ1-2|TRBV6-5
TGTGCCAGCAGTTACTCTAAGGATTATCCCTATGGCTACACCTTC
CASSYSKDYPYGYTF
>few|NA|TRBJ2-1|TRBV10-3
TGTGCCATCAGTGAGTCTCAGCGGACAGCCTACAATGAGCAGTTCTTC
CAISESQRTAYNEQFF
>NA|NA|TRBJ1-5|TRBV20-1
TGCAGTGCTAGGGAGGGAGCGAGCAATCAGCCCCAGCATTTT
CSAREGASNQPQHF
>few|TRBD2|TRBJ2-7|TRBV3-1
TGTGCCAGCAGCCGGACTAGAAGGTACGAGCAGTACTTC
CASSRTRRYEQYF
>NA|TRBD2|TRBJ2-1|TRBV6-2/TRBV6-3
TGTGCCAGCAGTTCCCCGGCTAGCGGGAGGTCCCACAATGAGCAGTTCTTC
CASSSPASGRSHNEQFF
>NA|NA|TRBJ1-4|TRBV2
TGTGCCACCCAGACAAGGACCCGGAGTGAAAAACTGTTTTTT
CATQTRTRSEKLFF
>NA|NA|TRBJ1-6|TRBV7-2
TGTGCCAGCAGCTTTGGGCCGGGGGCAGGGGCGGATAATTCACCCCTCCACTTT
CASSFGPGAGADNSPLHF
>few|NA|TRBJ1-1|TRBV12-3/TRBV12-4
TGTGCCAGCAGTTTTGGGGACGTTGGAAACACTGAAGCTTTCTTT
CASSFGDVGNTEAFF
>NA|TRBD2|TRBJ2-1|TRBV10-3
TGTGCCATCAGTGACATTAGCGGGATCGGCGGTGAGCAGTTCTTC
CAISDISGIGGEQFF
>many|NA|TRBJ2-2|TRBV7-9
TGTGCCAGCAGCGCCCAGGGGCGGGCCGGGGAGCTGTTTTTT
CASSAQGRAGELFF
>NA|TRBD1|TRBJ2-7|TRBV29-1
TGCAGCGTTGCCGGACAGGGGGACATTTACGAGCAGTACTTC
CSVAGQGDIYEQYF
>few|TRBD1|TRBJ1-3|TRBV20-1
TGCAGTGCTGGGAAGACAGGGCCGGGATTCTCTGGAAACACCATATATTTT
CSAGKTGPGFSGNTIYF
>NA|NA|TRBJ2-5|TRBV10-3
TGTGCCATCAGAACAAGCTACCAAGAGACCCAGTACTTC
CAIRTSYQETQYF
>many|NA|TRBJ1-6|TRBV12-3/TRBV12-4
TGTGCCAGCAGTTTGACAGATAATTCACCCCTCCACTTT
CASSLTDNSPLHF
>NA|NA|TRBJ1-2|TRBV5-1
TGCGCCAGCAGCTTGGAGCCTGGGGGCTACACCTTC
CASSLEPGGYTF
>few|TRBD2|TRBJ2-3|TRBV14
TGTGCCAGCAGCGGAGAGACTAGCTCAATCACAGATACGCAGTATTTT
CASSGETSSITDTQYF
>NA|NA|TRBJ2-6|TRBV6-4
TGTGCCAGCAGTGAAAGCCTCCCTAGCCCCTCTGGGGCCAACGTCCTGACTTTC
CASSESLPSPSGANVLTF